This is a list of T cell receptor beta chains from one sample in a study of T cells in Graves' hyperthyroidism and ophthalmopathy. From the multiplex PCR reads, TCRdb called clonotypes with MiXCR, one entry per CDR3 protein. The table lists 250,000 to 300,000 distinct CDR3 sequences, 15% to 20% of them singletons. Sample: blood. These receptor sequences come from a woman aged 55-75 years with Graves' ophthalmopathy. The CDR3 runs from the conserved cysteine through the conserved F or W. D genes are given only for firm matches. Clone sizes are given selectively: once, few, many, or a class where the clone is expanded.

>TRBV5-6|TRBJ1-6|NA|NA
TGTGCCAGCAGCCCCTTGACAGATAATTCACCCCTCCACTTT
CASSPLTDNSPLHF
>TRBV7-3|TRBJ2-1|many|NA
TGTGCCAGCAGCCCACGGACCGACAATGAGCAGTTCTTC
CASSPRTDNEQFF
>TRBV7-2|TRBJ2-5|many|TRBD1
TGTGCCAGCAGCGCAAACAGGGGCCCAGAGACCCAGTACTTC
CASSANRGPETQYF
>TRBV7-2|TRBJ2-1|many|TRBD2
TGTGCCAGCAGCTTTCGGGGGGACTCCTACAATGAGCAGTTCTTC
CASSFRGDSYNEQFF
>TRBV4-1|TRBJ2-3|NA|TRBD2
TGCGCCAGCAGCCAAGGGAATCGAGGACTAGCGGTCTCAGATACGCAGTATTTT
CASSQGNRGLAVSDTQYF
>TRBV28|TRBJ1-6|few|NA
TGTGCCAGCAGCCCCCGAATAGTGGGTTCACCCCTCCACTTT
CASSPRIVGSPLHF
>TRBV6-2/TRBV6-3|TRBJ2-1|NA|NA
TGTGCCAGCATTGACTACACTTTCTACAATGAGCAGTTCTTC
CASIDYTFYNEQFF
>TRBV11-2|TRBJ1-3|NA|NA
TGTGCCAGCAGCCATCCCGGCGGCTCTGGAAACACCATATATTTT
CASSHPGGSGNTIYF
>TRBV18|TRBJ1-1|few|NA
TGTGCCAGCTCAGACCAGGCGGGAAAGAGGGCTTTCTTT
CASSDQAGKRAFF
>TRBV3-1|TRBJ2-7|many|NA
TGTGCCAGCAGCCAAGATCCAGGGCGTTGGAGAGACGAGCAGTACTTC
CASSQDPGRWRDEQYF
>TRBV10-2|TRBJ1-1|NA|NA
TGCGCCAGCAGTGAAGAGACCGGGGTGTTTGAGGCTTTCTTT
CASSEETGVFEAFF
>TRBV27|TRBJ1-5|NA|NA
TGTGCCAGCAGTTTAGAGGGAGGGGATCAGCCCCAGCATTTT
CASSLEGGDQPQHF
>TRBV9|TRBJ2-3|NA|NA
TGTGCCAGCAGCGTATGGCCCCAGGAGGGCGGGGCTACGGATACGCGGTATTTT
CASSVWPQEGGATDTRYF
>TRBV3-1|TRBJ1-1|many|NA
TGTGCCAGCAGCCCCCGCCCTGGCTGGCGAGCTTTCTTT
CASSPRPGWRAFF
>TRBV12-3/TRBV12-4|TRBJ1-2|many|TRBD1
TGTGCCAGCAGGTCAAGACAGGGAGGATTTGGCTACACCTTC
CASRSRQGGFGYTF
>TRBV19|TRBJ2-7|few|NA
TGTGCCAGTACGTCCTACGAGCAGTACTTC
CASTSYEQYF
>TRBV6-5|TRBJ2-5|many|NA
TGTGCCAGCAGTTACGGTGGAGCGGCGGGGAAAGAGACCCAGTACTTC
CASSYGGAAGKETQYF
>TRBV5-4|TRBJ2-4|NA|TRBD2
TGTGCCAGCAGCTGGGGGCCCGGGACTAGCGGGGATCTAGCCAAAAACATTCAGTACTTC
CASSWGPGTSGDLAKNIQYF
>TRBV20-1|TRBJ2-1|many|TRBD2
TGCAGTGCTCACGAAAGCGGGAAGCCCTACAATGAGCAGTTCTTC
CSAHESGKPYNEQFF
>TRBV7-9|TRBJ1-1|once|NA
TGTGCCAGCAGGCGGAGTGAAGCTTTCTTT
CASRRSEAFF
>TRBV20-1|TRBJ2-7|few|NA
TGCAGTGCTAGTTTTCACACAGGATACTCCTACGAGCAGTACTTC
CSASFHTGYSYEQYF
>TRBV7-2|TRBJ1-3|NA|NA
TGTGCCAGCAGCCTTGGACCGATTGGGAACACCATATATTTT
CASSLGPIGNTIYF
>TRBV4-3|TRBJ1-4|NA|NA
TGCGCCAGCAGCAACCAAATAGGAACTAATGAAAAACTGTTTTTT
CASSNQIGTNEKLFF
>TRBV6-1|TRBJ1-2|few|NA
TGTGCCAGCAGACTTTCGTATGGCTACACCTTC
CASRLSYGYTF
>TRBV7-8|TRBJ1-2|few|NA
TGTGCCAGCAGTCCTAATCCGGGGGCAAGTAACCATGGCTACACCTTC
CASSPNPGASNHGYTF
>TRBV28|TRBJ1-1|few|NA
TGTGCCAGCAGCCTAGGGGGGCAGGGAGCCACTGAAGCTTTCTTT
CASSLGGQGATEAFF
>TRBV7-2|TRBJ1-2|many|NA
TGTGCCAGCAGCTTAGAGCCAGCTAACTATGGCTACACCTTC
CASSLEPANYGYTF
>TRBV12-3/TRBV12-4|TRBJ1-4|many|TRBD1
TGTGCCAGCAGTGCCGGACAGGGGGCTGAAAAACTGTTTTTT
CASSAGQGAEKLFF
>TRBV5-4|TRBJ2-3|NA|NA
TGTGCCAGCAGCCCCCCCGGCAGATCTAGCACAGATACGCAGTATTTT
CASSPPGRSSTDTQYF
>TRBV7-9|TRBJ2-1|many|TRBD2
TGTGCCAGCAGCTTAGTAGCGGGAGTTCTTCGGAATGAGCAGTTCTTC
CASSLVAGVLRNEQFF
>TRBV5-1|TRBJ2-3|many|TRBD1
TGCGCCAGCAGCTTGGTGGGACAGGCCACAGATACGCAGTATTTT
CASSLVGQATDTQYF
>TRBV20-1|TRBJ2-7|few|NA
TGCAGTGCTAGAGACTGGACTGGGAGCTCCTACGAGCAGTACTTC
CSARDWTGSSYEQYF
>TRBV5-1|TRBJ2-3|few|TRBD1
TGCGCCAGCAGCTTTGGACAGGGGTCGGTTCTTCTTAGCACAGATACGCAGTATTTT
CASSFGQGSVLLSTDTQYF
>TRBV20-1|TRBJ2-7|few|NA
TGCAGTGCGAAAGAAGGGGGTGCCCCCTACGAGCAGTACTTC
CSAKEGGAPYEQYF
>TRBV28|TRBJ1-5|many|NA
TGTGCCAGCAGCCTTATGCGGACCTATAGCAATCAGCCCCAGCATTTT
CASSLMRTYSNQPQHF
>TRBV27|TRBJ1-2|many|NA
TGTGCCAGCAGTGCCTATATACAGGGACACTATGGCTACACCTTC
CASSAYIQGHYGYTF
>TRBV24-1|TRBJ1-2|many|NA
TGTGCCACCAGTGACCCCTATTATGGCTACACCTTC
CATSDPYYGYTF
>TRBV3-1|TRBJ1-6|many|NA
TGTGCCAGCAGCCAAGTTGCAGACCGATCACCCCTCCACTTT
CASSQVADRSPLHF
>TRBV12-5|TRBJ1-5|many|TRBD1
TGTGCTAGTGGTTTGGACCAACGGGACAGAGTTTTTAGCAATCAGCCCCAGCATTTT
CASGLDQRDRVFSNQPQHF
>TRBV5-1|TRBJ2-7|many|TRBD2
TGCGCCAGCAGACTAGCGGGAACCCGAACCTACGAGCAGTACTTC
CASRLAGTRTYEQYF
>TRBV20-1|TRBJ2-7|many|TRBD2
TGCAGTGCTAGAGATTATACTAGCGGCTCCTACGAGCAGTACTTC
CSARDYTSGSYEQYF
>TRBV7-9|TRBJ1-1|NA|NA
TGTGCCAGCAGCTTAGGGGAGCCGAGTACTGAAGCTTTCTTT
CASSLGEPSTEAFF